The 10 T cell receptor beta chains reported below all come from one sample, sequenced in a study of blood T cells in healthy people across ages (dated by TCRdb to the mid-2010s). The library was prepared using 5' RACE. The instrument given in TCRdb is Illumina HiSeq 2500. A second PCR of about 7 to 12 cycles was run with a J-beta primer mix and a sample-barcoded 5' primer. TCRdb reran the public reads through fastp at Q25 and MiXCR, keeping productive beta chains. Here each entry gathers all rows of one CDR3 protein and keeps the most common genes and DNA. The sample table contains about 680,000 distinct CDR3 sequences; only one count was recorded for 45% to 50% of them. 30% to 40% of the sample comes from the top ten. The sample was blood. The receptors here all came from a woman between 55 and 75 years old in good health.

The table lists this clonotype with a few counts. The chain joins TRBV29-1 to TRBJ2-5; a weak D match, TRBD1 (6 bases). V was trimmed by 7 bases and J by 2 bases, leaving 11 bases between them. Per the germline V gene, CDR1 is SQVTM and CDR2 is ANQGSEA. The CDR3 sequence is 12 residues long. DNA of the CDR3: TGCAGCGCCGGGACACATCAAGAGACCCAGTACTTC. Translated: CSAGTHQETQYF.

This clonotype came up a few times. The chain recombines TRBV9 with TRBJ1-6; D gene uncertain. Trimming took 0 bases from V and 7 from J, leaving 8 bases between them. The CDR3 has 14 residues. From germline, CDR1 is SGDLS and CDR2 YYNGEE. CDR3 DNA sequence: TGTGCCAGCAGCGTAGTGGGGTACAATTCACCCCTCCACTTT. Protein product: CASSVVGYNSPLHF.

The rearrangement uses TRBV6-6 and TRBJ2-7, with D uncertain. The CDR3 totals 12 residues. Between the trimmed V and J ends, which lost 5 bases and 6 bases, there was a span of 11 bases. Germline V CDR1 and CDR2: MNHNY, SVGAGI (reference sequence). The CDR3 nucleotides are TGTGCCAGCAGTCCTATCGCGGCCGAGCAGTACTTC. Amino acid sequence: CASSPIAAEQYF.

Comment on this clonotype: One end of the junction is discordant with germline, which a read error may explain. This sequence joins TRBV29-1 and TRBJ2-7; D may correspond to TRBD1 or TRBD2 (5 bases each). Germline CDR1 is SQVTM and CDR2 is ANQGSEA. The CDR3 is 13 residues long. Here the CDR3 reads CSVWDRTSSEQYF. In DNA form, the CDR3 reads TGCAGCGTTTGGGACCGTACCTCCTCCGAGCAGTACTTC.

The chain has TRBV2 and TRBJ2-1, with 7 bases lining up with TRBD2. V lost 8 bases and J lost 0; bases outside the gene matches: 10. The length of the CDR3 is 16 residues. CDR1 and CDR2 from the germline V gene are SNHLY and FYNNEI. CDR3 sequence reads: CASDQGGGSSYNEQFF. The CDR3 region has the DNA TGTGCCAGCGACCAGGGAGGCGGGAGCTCCTACAATGAGCAGTTCTTC.

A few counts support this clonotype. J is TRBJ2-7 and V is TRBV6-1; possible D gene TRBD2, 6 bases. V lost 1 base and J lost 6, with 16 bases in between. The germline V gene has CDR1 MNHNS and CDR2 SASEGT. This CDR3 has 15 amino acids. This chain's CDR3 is CASSEVLGGYGEQYF. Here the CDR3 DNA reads TGTGCCAGCAGTGAAGTATTAGGAGGGTACGGCGAGCAGTACTTC.

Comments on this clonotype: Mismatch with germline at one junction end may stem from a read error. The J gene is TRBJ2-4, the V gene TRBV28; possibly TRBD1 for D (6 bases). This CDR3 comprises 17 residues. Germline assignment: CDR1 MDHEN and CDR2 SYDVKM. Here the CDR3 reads CASRANQGKNTKNIQYF. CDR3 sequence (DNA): TGTGCCAGCAGAGCTAACCAGGGGAAGAATACCAAGAACATTCAGTACTTC. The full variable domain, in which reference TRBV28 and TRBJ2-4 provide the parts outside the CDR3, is DVKVTQSSRYLVKRTGEKVFLECVQDMDHENMFWYRQDPGLGLRLIYFSYDVKMKEKGDIPEGYSVSREKKERFSLILESASTNQTSMYLCASRANQGKNTKNIQYFGAGTRLSVL.

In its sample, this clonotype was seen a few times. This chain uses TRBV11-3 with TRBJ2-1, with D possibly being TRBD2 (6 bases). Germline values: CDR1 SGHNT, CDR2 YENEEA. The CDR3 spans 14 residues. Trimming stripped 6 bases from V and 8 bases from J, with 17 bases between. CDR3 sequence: CASSPGLSSDEQFF. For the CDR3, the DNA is TGTGCCAGCAGTCCGGGACTTTCCTCTGATGAGCAGTTCTTC.

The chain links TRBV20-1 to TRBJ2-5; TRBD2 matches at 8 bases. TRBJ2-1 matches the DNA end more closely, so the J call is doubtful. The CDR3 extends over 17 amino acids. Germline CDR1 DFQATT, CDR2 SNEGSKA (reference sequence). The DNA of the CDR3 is TGCAGTGCTAGAGGGGCGGGGACGGGAGGGAACCAAGAGACCCAGTTCTTC. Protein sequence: CSARGAGTGGNQETQFF.

The CDR3 protein is CASTPPGTGGLETQYF. The CDR3, as DNA: TGTGCCAGCACCCCACCCGGGACAGGGGGCTTGGAGACCCAGTACTTC. The genes are TRBV6-5 and TRBJ2-5; 12 bases are shared with TRBD1. V lost 7 bases to trimming and J lost 5 bases; unmatched junction nucleotides: 11. Germline values: CDR1 MNHEY, CDR2 SVGAGI. There are 16 residues in the CDR3.